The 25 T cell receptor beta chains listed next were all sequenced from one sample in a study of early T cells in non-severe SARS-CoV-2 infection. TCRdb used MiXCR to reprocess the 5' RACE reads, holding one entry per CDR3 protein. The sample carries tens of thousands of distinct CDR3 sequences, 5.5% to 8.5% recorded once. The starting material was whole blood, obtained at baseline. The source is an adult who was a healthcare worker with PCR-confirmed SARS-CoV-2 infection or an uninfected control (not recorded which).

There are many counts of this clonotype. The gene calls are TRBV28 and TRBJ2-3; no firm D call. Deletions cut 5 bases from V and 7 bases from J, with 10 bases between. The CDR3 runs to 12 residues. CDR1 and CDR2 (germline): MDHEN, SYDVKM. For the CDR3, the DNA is TGTGCCAGCAGTGTGGGCCCAAATACGCAGTATTTT. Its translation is CASSVGPNTQYF.

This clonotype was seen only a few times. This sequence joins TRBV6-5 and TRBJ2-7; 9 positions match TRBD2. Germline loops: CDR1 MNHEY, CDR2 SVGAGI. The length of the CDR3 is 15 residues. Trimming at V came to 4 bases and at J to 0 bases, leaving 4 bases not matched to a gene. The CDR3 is CASSSIAGASYEQYF. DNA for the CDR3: TGTGCCAGCAGTTCCATAGCGGGGGCCTCCTACGAGCAGTACTTC.

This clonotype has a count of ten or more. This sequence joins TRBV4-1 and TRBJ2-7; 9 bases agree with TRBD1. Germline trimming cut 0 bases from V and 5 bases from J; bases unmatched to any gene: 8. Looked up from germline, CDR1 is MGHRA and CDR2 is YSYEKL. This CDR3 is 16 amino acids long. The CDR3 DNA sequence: TGCGCCAGCAGCCAAGACTTAGGGACAGGGTCCCACGAGCAGTACTTC. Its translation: CASSQDLGTGSHEQYF.

The CDR3 DNA sequence: TGTGCCAGCAGCCCCACAGGGTTAACTGAAGCTTTCTTT. Its translation: CASSPTGLTEAFF. This chain connects TRBV7-6 to TRBJ1-1; tentative D call: TRBD1 (6 bases). CDR3 length: 13 amino acids. The V gene lost 5 bases and the J gene lost 5 bases, with 12 bases spanning the gap. CDR1 and CDR2 (germline): SGHVS, FNYEAQ.

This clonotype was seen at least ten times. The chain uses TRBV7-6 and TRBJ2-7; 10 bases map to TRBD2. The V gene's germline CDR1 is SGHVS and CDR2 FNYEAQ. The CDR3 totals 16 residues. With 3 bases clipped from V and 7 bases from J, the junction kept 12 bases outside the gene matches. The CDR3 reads CASSFLSGGPVSEQYF. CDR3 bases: TGTGCCAGCAGCTTCCTTAGCGGGGGGCCAGTGTCGGAGCAGTACTTC.

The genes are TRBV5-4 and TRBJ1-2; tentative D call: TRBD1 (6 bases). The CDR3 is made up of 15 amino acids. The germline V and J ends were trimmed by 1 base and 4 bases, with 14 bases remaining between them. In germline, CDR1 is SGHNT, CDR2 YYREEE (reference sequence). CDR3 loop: CASSLFSGVSYGYTF. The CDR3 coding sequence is TGTGCCAGCAGCTTGTTCTCAGGGGTGTCCTATGGCTACACCTTC.

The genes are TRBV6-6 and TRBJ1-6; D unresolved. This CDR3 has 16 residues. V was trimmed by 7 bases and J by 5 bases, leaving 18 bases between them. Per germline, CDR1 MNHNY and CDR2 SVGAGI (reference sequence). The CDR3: CASTHGTGTNNSPLHF. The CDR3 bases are TGTGCCAGCACCCACGGTACCGGCACCAATAATTCACCCCTCCACTTT.

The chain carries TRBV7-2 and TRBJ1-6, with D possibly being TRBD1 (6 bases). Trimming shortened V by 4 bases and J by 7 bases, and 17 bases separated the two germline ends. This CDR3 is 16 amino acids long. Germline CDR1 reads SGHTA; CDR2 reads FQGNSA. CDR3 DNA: TGTGCCAGCAGCTCCCAAGCCAGGGGAAACAATTCACCCCTCCACTTT. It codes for CASSSQARGNNSPLHF.

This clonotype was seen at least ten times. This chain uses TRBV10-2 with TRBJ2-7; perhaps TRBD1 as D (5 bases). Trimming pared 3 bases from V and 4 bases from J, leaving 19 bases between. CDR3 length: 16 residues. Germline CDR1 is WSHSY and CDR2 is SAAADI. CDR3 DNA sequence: TGCGCCAGCAGTGATCTAGATTTAGTAAAGGGGTACGAGCAGTACTTC. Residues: CASSDLDLVKGYEQYF.

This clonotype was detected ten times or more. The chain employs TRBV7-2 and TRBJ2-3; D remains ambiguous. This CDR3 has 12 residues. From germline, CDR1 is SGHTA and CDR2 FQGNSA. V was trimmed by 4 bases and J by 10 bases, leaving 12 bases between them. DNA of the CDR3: TGTGCCAGCAGCTGGACGTCAAGCTCGCAGTATTTT. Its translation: CASSWTSSSQYF. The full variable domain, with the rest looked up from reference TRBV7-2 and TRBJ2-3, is GAGVSQSPSNKVTEKGKDVELRCDPISGHTALYWYRQSLGQGLEFLIYFQGNSAPDKSGLPSDRFSAERTGGSVSTLTIQRTQQEDSAVYLCASSWTSSSQYFGPGTRLTVL.

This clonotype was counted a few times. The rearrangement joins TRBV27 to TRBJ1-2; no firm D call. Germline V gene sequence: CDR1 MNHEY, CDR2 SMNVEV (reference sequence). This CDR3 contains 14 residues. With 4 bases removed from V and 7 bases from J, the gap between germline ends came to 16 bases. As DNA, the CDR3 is TGTGCCAGCAGTTCCCCCGGATCCGTGGCTGGCTACACCTTC. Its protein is CASSSPGSVAGYTF.

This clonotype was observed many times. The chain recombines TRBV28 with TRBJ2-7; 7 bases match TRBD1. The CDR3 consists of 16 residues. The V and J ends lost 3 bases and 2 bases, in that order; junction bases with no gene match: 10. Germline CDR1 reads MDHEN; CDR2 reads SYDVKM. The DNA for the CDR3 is TGTGCCAGCAGTTTGCCGGGACAGCTCAATCCCTACGAGCAGTACTTC. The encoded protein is CASSLPGQLNPYEQYF.

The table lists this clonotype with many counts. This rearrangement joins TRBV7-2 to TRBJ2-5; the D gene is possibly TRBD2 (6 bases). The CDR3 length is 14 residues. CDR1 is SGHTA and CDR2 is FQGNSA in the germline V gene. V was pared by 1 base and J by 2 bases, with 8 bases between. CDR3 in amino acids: CASSLGLAQETQYF. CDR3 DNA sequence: TGTGCCAGCAGCTTAGGGCTAGCGCAAGAGACCCAGTACTTC.

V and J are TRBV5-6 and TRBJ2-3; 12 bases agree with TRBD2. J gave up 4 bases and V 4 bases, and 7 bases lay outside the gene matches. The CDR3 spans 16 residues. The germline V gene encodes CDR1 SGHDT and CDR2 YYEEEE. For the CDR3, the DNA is TGTGCCAGCAGCCTGACTAGCGGGGGTAGGGCAGATACGCAGTATTTT. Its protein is CASSLTSGGRADTQYF.

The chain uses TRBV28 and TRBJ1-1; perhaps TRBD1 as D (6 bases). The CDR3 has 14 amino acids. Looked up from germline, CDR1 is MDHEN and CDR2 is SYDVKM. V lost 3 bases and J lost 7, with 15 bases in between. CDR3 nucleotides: TGTGCCAGCAGTTTGATACAGGGTAGTAGTGAAGCTTTCTTT. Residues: CASSLIQGSSEAFF.

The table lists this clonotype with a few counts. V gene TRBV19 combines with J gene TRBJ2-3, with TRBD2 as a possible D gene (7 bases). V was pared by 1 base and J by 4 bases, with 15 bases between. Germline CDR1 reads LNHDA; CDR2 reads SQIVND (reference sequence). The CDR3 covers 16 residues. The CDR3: CASSIAGGSPPDTQYF. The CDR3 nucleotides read TGTGCCAGTAGTATAGCGGGGGGCTCCCCCCCAGATACGCAGTATTTT.

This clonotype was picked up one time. For the CDR3, the DNA is TGCAGCGGTATAGGGGACGAGCAGTACTTC. The encoded protein is CSGIGDEQYF. The J gene is TRBJ2-7, the V gene TRBV29-1; tentative D call: TRBD1 (5 bases). The CDR3 has 10 residues. Germline values: CDR1 SQVTM, CDR2 ANQGSEA. V lost 7 bases, J lost 5 bases, and 9 bases lay in between.

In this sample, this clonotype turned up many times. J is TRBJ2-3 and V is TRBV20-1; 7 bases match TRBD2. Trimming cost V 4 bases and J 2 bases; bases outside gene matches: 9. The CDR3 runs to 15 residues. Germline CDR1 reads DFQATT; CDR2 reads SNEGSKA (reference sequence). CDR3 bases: TGCAGTGCTATAAACCCCGGGACTAACACAGATACGCAGTATTTT. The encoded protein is CSAINPGTNTDTQYF.

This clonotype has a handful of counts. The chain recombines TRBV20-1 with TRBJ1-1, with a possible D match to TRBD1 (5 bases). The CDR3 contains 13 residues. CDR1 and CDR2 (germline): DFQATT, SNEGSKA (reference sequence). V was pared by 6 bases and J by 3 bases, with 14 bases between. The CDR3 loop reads CSAPRSQDTEAFF. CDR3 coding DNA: TGCAGTGCCCCGCGGTCACAGGACACTGAAGCTTTCTTT.

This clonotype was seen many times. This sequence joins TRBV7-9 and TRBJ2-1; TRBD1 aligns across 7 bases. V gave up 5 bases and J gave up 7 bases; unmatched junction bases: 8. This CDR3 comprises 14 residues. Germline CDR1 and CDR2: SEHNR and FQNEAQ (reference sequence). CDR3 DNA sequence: TGTGCCAGCAGCCCTCAGACAGGGTCGAATGAGCAGTTCTTC. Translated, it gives CASSPQTGSNEQFF.

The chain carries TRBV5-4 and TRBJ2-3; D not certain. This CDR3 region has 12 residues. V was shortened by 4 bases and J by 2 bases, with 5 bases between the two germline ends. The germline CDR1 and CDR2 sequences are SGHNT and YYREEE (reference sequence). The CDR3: CASSIDTDTQYF. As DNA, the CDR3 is TGTGCCAGCAGCATTGACACAGATACGCAGTATTTT.

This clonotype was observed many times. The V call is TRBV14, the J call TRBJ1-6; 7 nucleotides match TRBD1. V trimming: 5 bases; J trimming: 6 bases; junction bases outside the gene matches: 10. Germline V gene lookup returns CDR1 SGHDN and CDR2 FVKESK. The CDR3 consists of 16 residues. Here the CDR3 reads CASSETTGWGNSPLHF. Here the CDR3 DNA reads TGTGCCAGCAGCGAAACGACAGGGTGGGGTAATTCACCCCTCCACTTT.

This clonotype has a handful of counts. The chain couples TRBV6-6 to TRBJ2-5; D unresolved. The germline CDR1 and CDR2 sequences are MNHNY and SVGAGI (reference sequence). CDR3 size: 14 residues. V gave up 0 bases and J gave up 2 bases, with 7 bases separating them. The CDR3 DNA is TGTGCCAGCAGTTACTCGAGTCCACAAGAGACCCAGTACTTC. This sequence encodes CASSYSSPQETQYF.

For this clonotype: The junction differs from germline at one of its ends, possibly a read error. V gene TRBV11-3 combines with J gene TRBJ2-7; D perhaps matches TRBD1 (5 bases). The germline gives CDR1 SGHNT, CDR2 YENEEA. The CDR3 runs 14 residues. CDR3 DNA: TGTGCCAGCAGCTTAGGACAGACCCCTAACGAGCACTACTTC. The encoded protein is CASSLGQTPNEHYF.

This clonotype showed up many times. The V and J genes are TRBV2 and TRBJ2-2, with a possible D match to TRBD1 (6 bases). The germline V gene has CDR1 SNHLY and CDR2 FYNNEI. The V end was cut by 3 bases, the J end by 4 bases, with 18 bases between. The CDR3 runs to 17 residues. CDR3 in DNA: TGTGCCAGCAGTGACGAGGGGGTGAGAACTCCCACCGGGGAGCTGTTTTTT. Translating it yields CASSDEGVRTPTGELFF.